This T cell receptor beta chain was identified in a study of blood T cell repertoires in COVID-19. V was shortened by 0 bases and J by 1 base, with 13 bases between the two germline ends. Germline V gives CDR1 SGHRS, CDR2 YFSETQ. The CDR3 consists of 17 residues. TCRdb's table, derived via immunoSEQ multiplex PCR, lists solely in-frame clones and lacks some. The table shows 250,000 to 300,000 clones, with about 80% occurring only once. The rearrangement links TRBV5-1 to TRBJ2-2; D not certain. Sample: peripheral blood. This TCR was recovered from an elderly woman with acute or convalescent COVID-19. DNA for the CDR3: TGCGCCAGCAGCTTGGACCCACAGAAAAAGAACACCGGGGAGCTGTTTTTT. Its translation: CASSLDPQKKNTGELFF.